Shown below are 14 T cell receptor beta chains from a single sample sequenced in a study of cytomegalovirus exposure and HLA in healthy donors. The PCR contained 60 Vbeta and 13 Jbeta primers. Clones were read by immunoSEQ multiplex PCR, and TCRdb kept only the in-frame ones, dropping some. The table shows more than 100,000 clones, with more than 60% occurring only once. Sequencing was carried out using PBMCs. The receptors come from a man in his forties or fifties in good health and CMV-seropositive.

The chain combines TRBV19 with TRBJ2-5; the match to TRBD1 covers 8 bases. CDR1 LNHDA and CDR2 SQIVND come from the germline V gene (reference sequence). V lost 4 bases to trimming and J lost 2 bases; unmatched junction nucleotides: 12. The CDR3 runs to 17 residues. CDR3 region: CASSTGQGRLGQETQYF. In DNA form, the CDR3 reads TGTGCCAGTAGTACAGGACAGGGAAGACTCGGGCAAGAGACCCAGTACTTC. The complete variable domain, with remaining parts taken from reference TRBV19 and TRBJ2-5, reads DGGITQSPKYLFRKEGQNVTLSCEQNLNHDAMYWYRQDPGQGLRLIYYSQIVNDFQKGDIAEGYSVSREKKESFPLTVTSAQKNPTAFYLCASSTGQGRLGQETQYFGPGTRLLVL.

The rearrangement joins TRBV11-3 to TRBJ2-1; 8 bases match TRBD1. This CDR3 region has 14 residues. J lost 2 bases, V lost 5 bases, and 2 bases had no gene match. The germline gives CDR1 SGHNT, CDR2 YENEEA. CDR3 sequence (DNA): TGTGCCAGCAGCCGGGGACAGGCCTACAATGAGCAGTTCTTC. This sequence encodes CASSRGQAYNEQFF.

The J gene is TRBJ1-4, the V gene TRBV19; D remains ambiguous. The CDR3 loop spans 15 amino acids. CDR1 and CDR2 from the germline V gene are LNHDA and SQIVND (reference sequence). V shed 3 bases and J shed 0 bases, with 8 bases lying between them. The CDR3 DNA is TGTGCCAGTAGTATCCGCGGGACAACTAATGAAAAACTGTTTTTT. Translation gives CASSIRGTTNEKLFF.

This clone was recorded a few times. The V call is TRBV19, the J call TRBJ2-7; the match to TRBD1 covers 8 bases. This CDR3 contains 15 residues. Germline V lookup: CDR1 LNHDA, CDR2 SQIVND (reference sequence). J lost 4 bases, V lost 3 bases, and 8 bases had no gene match. The CDR3 reads CASSIGPQGAYEQYF. As DNA, the CDR3 is TGTGCCAGTAGTATTGGGCCCCAGGGGGCTTACGAGCAGTACTTC. The full variable domain, with the rest looked up from reference TRBV19 and TRBJ2-7, is DGGITQSPKYLFRKEGQNVTLSCEQNLNHDAMYWYRQDPGQGLRLIYYSQIVNDFQKGDIAEGYSVSREKKESFPLTVTSAQKNPTAFYLCASSIGPQGAYEQYFGPGTRLTVT.

This clone was observed a handful of times. The rearrangement links TRBV6-6 to TRBJ2-7; 7 positions match TRBD1. The CDR3 length is 14 residues. V shed 6 bases and J 0 bases; nucleotides not matched to a gene: 5. The germline V gene has CDR1 MNHNY and CDR2 SVGAGI (reference sequence). CDR3 bases: TGTGCCAGCAGAGGGACAGATCGCTCCTACGAGCAGTACTTC. Translation: CASRGTDRSYEQYF.

The chain uses TRBV27 and TRBJ1-5; tentatively, D is TRBD1 (5 bases). The germline V gene has CDR1 MNHEY and CDR2 SMNVEV (reference sequence). V lost 0 bases and J 4 bases, leaving 19 bases between the germline ends. CDR3 length equals 18 residues. The CDR3 sequence is CASSLSYPSGSSNQPQHF. The CDR3, as DNA: TGTGCCAGCAGTTTATCTTACCCCTCAGGGTCCAGTAATCAGCCCCAGCATTTT.

This rearrangement joins TRBV5-1 to TRBJ2-6, with 11 bases identical to TRBD1. CDR1 SGHRS and CDR2 YFSETQ come from the germline V gene. This CDR3 comprises 18 residues. Losses at the gene ends were 4 bases for V and 1 base for J; bases not matched to a gene: 7. The CDR3 bases are TGCGCCAGCAGCGCGGACAGGGGGCGCGGGTCTGGGGCCAACGTCCTGACTTTC. Translated, it gives CASSADRGRGSGANVLTF.

The chain links TRBV27 to TRBJ2-1; the D gene is possibly TRBD2 (6 bases). Germline values: CDR1 MNHEY, CDR2 SMNVEV (reference sequence). The CDR3 consists of 16 residues. V lost 5 bases, J lost 0 bases, and 14 bases lay in between. DNA for the CDR3: TGTGCCAGCAGTCGATCCGGGACTTTCTCCTACAATGAGCAGTTCTTC. Translation gives CASSRSGTFSYNEQFF.

The J gene is TRBJ2-1, the V gene TRBV11-2; D unclear. Germline CDR1 SGHAT, CDR2 FQNNGV. Trimming removed 2 bases from V and 6 bases from J, with 8 bases in between. The CDR3 is 13 amino acids. The CDR3 loop reads CASSLRVGNEQFF. DNA for the CDR3: TGTGCCAGCAGCTTACGGGTTGGCAATGAGCAGTTCTTC.

The J gene is TRBJ1-1, the V gene TRBV25-1; D perhaps matches TRBD1 (6 bases). Trimming left V 4 bases short and J 0 bases short, with 15 bases between. Germline values: CDR1 MGHDK, CDR2 SYGVNS. The length of the CDR3 is 16 residues. The DNA of the CDR3 is TGTGCCAGCAGTGGGGGGGGACACCGCATGAACACTGAAGCTTTCTTT. Its translation is CASSGGGHRMNTEAFF.

The chain has TRBV7-9 and TRBJ1-1, with unresolved D. V was shortened by 2 bases and J by 6 bases, with 7 bases between the two germline ends. The CDR3 runs 12 residues. From germline, CDR1 is SEHNR and CDR2 FQNEAQ (reference sequence). The CDR3 DNA sequence: TGTGCCAGCAGCTTATCTGAGGCTGAAGCTTTCTTT. Translated: CASSLSEAEAFF.

This clone was recorded a few times. The chain employs TRBV5-4 and TRBJ2-1, with 7 bases aligning to TRBD1. This CDR3 contains 14 residues. Trimming took 3 bases from V and 5 from J; bases not matched to a gene: 5. Germline V CDR1 and CDR2: SGHNT, YYREEE (reference sequence). The chain's CDR3 is CASSSPGTDNEQFF. As DNA, the CDR3 is TGTGCCAGCAGCTCCCCCGGGACAGACAATGAGCAGTTCTTC.

This chain joins TRBV2 and TRBJ1-5; D might be TRBD1 (6 bases). The CDR3 covers 16 residues. Germline V gene data show CDR1 as SNHLY and CDR2 as FYNNEI. Between the trimmed V and J ends, which lost 1 base and 1 base, there was a span of 11 bases. The chain's CDR3 is CASSEDRELSNQPQHF. The CDR3 DNA sequence: TGTGCCAGCAGTGAAGACAGGGAATTAAGCAATCAGCCCCAGCATTTT.

The V and J genes are TRBV4-2 and TRBJ1-2; D possibly corresponds to TRBD1 (6 bases). This CDR3 contains 17 residues. Germline assignment: CDR1 LGHNA and CDR2 YNFKEQ. The germline V and J ends were trimmed by 0 bases and 1 base, with 15 bases remaining between them. The CDR3 loop reads CASSQDFGTTSNYGYTF. The CDR3 nucleotides read TGTGCCAGCAGCCAAGATTTTGGGACAACTAGTAACTATGGCTACACCTTC.